The 16 T cell receptor beta chains in this list originate from one sample, sequenced in a study of Graves' ophthalmopathy and Graves' hyperthyroidism. Investigators amplified TCR beta CDR3 regions from RNA transcripts. HTBI-primed first-round RT-PCR preceded second-round multiplex PCR. TCRdb called the multiplex PCR reads again in MiXCR, with one record for every CDR3 protein. The table records 560,000 or so distinct CDR3 sequences, under 45% of them present only once. The sequencing input was peripheral blood or thyroid tissue (not recorded which). All receptors derive from an adult man with Graves' hyperthyroidism.

The chain employs TRBV10-3 and TRBJ2-7; TRBD2 agrees at 13 bases. The assigned J gene may be wrong: the sequence end matches TRBJ2-5 better. The CDR3 is 15 residues long. Germline-derived CDR1 and CDR2 are ENHRY and SYGVKD. Here the CDR3 reads CAISALLAGGETQYF. The DNA for the CDR3 is TGTGCCATCAGTGCTCTACTAGCGGGAGGGGAGACCCAGTACTTC.

This chain links TRBV7-9 with TRBJ2-7; perhaps TRBD1 as D (6 bases). The CDR3 is made up of 13 amino acids. V was trimmed by 2 bases and J by 6 bases, leaving 11 bases between them. In germline, CDR1 is SEHNR, CDR2 FQNEAQ (reference sequence). The chain's CDR3 is CASSLNAGVEQYF. As DNA, the CDR3 is TGTGCCAGCAGCTTAAACGCAGGGGTCGAGCAGTACTTC. The full variable domain, with the rest looked up from reference TRBV7-9 and TRBJ2-7, is DTGVSQNPRHKITKRGQNVTFRCDPISEHNRLYWYRQTLGQGPEFLTYFQNEAQLEKSRLLSDRFSAERPKGSFSTLEIQRTEQGDSAMYLCASSLNAGVEQYFGPGTRLTVT.

There are many counts of this clonotype. This rearrangement joins TRBV6-1 to TRBJ1-2, with D maybe TRBD1 (5 bases). Deletions cut 1 base from V and 3 bases from J, with 12 bases between. The CDR3 has 15 amino acids. The germline V gene has CDR1 MNHNS and CDR2 SASEGT. The CDR3 loop reads CASSEEDSLYYGYTF. The CDR3 nucleotides are TGTGCCAGCAGTGAAGAAGACAGCCTCTACTATGGCTACACCTTC.

At least ten counts were recorded for this clonotype. This sequence joins TRBV5-1 and TRBJ1-4; no reliable D call. Trimming took off 4 bases at V and 7 bases at J, with 14 bases between the two ends. The germline V gene has CDR1 SGHRS and CDR2 YFSETQ. The CDR3 loop spans 14 amino acids. The chain's CDR3 is CASSIGSEGEKLFF. The CDR3 nucleotides read TGCGCCAGCAGCATCGGGTCCGAGGGTGAAAAACTGTTTTTT. The variable domain in full, completed from reference TRBV5-1 and TRBJ1-4, reads KAGVTQTPRYLIKTRGQQVTLSCSPISGHRSVSWYQQTPGQGLQFLFEYFSETQRNKGNFPGRFSGRQFSNSRSEMNVSTLELGDSALYLCASSIGSEGEKLFFGSGTQLSVL.

V usage is TRBV2 and J usage is TRBJ2-7; possible D gene TRBD1, 5 bases. The germline CDR1 and CDR2 sequences are SNHLY and FYNNEI. The CDR3 is 16 amino acids. The V gene lost 1 base and the J gene lost 2 bases, with 15 bases spanning the gap. The CDR3 DNA reads TGTGCCAGCAGTGAAGTAGGGGCAGCCGAAGCCTACGAGCAGTACTTC. This translates into CASSEVGAAEAYEQYF.

This clonotype was recorded at least ten times. This rearrangement joins TRBV2 to TRBJ1-1, with D tentatively TRBD1 (5 bases). The CDR3 covers 13 residues. Germline V gene lookup returns CDR1 SNHLY and CDR2 FYNNEI. Between the trimmed V and J ends, which lost 8 bases and 0 bases, there was a span of 10 bases. This CDR3 is CASLQDMNTEAFF. In nucleotides, the CDR3 is TGTGCCAGCCTACAGGACATGAACACTGAAGCTTTCTTT.

At least ten counts were recorded for this clonotype. The rearrangement joins TRBV11-3 to TRBJ2-5; TRBD2 agrees at 7 bases. The length of the CDR3 is 14 residues. Unmatched junction bases numbered 10, after V lost 8 bases and J lost 4 bases. Germline CDR1 and CDR2: SGHNT and YENEEA. As DNA, the CDR3 is TGTGCCAGCGGATCCGGGGGGAGAACAGAGACCCAGTACTTC. This encodes CASGSGGRTETQYF.

This clonotype was detected many times. This sequence joins TRBV19 and TRBJ1-6; 7 positions match TRBD1. The germline gives CDR1 LNHDA, CDR2 SQIVND (reference sequence). CDR3 length equals 14 residues. The V and J ends lost 3 bases and 7 bases, in that order; junction bases with no gene match: 3. Here the CDR3 DNA reads TGTGCCAGTAGTATTCAGGGGGACAATTCACCCCTCCACTTT. Protein: CASSIQGDNSPLHF.

Details on this clonotype: It may be a read error: a sequence one base away is much more abundant. The gene calls are TRBV19 and TRBJ2-7, with TRBD1 identical over 8 bases. The J call may be wrong; the DNA end is better matched by TRBJ2-1. This CDR3 region has 16 residues. The germline V gene has CDR1 LNHDA and CDR2 SQIVND (reference sequence). CDR3 sequence (DNA): TGTGCCAGTAGTGCCGACAGGGGTAGAATGTTCTACGAGCAGTTCTTC. It translates to CASSADRGRMFYEQFF.

This clonotype was seen ten or more times. The chain carries TRBV28 and TRBJ2-7, with D perhaps matching TRBD1 (6 bases). Germline assignment: CDR1 MDHEN and CDR2 SYDVKM. The CDR3 length is 12 residues. V was shortened by 8 bases and J by 1 base, with 9 bases between the two germline ends. CDR3 DNA: TGTGCCAGCGGGACATTGTCCTACGAGCAGTACTTC. Protein sequence: CASGTLSYEQYF.

The rearrangement links TRBV20-1 to TRBJ2-5, with D possibly being TRBD1 or TRBD2 (5 bases each). The CDR3 is 12 residues long. Germline V gives CDR1 DFQATT, CDR2 SNEGSKA (reference sequence). The V gene lost 6 bases and the J gene lost 1 base, with 9 bases spanning the gap. The CDR3 reads CSANGAQETQYF. The CDR3, as DNA: TGCAGTGCAAACGGGGCCCAAGAGACCCAGTACTTC.

There are many counts of this clonotype. The chain links TRBV5-8 to TRBJ2-5; 7 bases map to TRBD1. This CDR3 is 14 amino acids long. CDR1 is SGHTS, CDR2 YDEGEE, per germline. V shed 4 bases, J shed 3 bases, and the junction held 6 bases outside the gene matches. The CDR3 protein is CASSESDREETQYF. The CDR3 bases are TGTGCCAGCAGCGAAAGCGACAGGGAAGAGACCCAGTACTTC.

The V gene is TRBV15, the J gene TRBJ1-1, with D possibly matching TRBD1 (5 bases). Between the trimmed V and J ends, which lost 3 bases and 5 bases, there was a span of 13 bases. The CDR3 is 14 amino acids. Germline V gene data show CDR1 as LNHNV and CDR2 as YYDKDF (reference sequence). CDR3 DNA sequence: TGTGCCACCAGCAGGACAGCGGGGGAGACTGAAGCTTTCTTT. It yields the protein CATSRTAGETEAFF.

The rearrangement joins TRBV3-1 to TRBJ1-6; tentatively, D is TRBD1 (6 bases). Germline assignment: CDR1 LGHDT and CDR2 YNNKEL (reference sequence). The CDR3 is 13 residues long. The V gene lost 4 bases and the J gene lost 13 bases, with 14 bases spanning the gap. CDR3 bases: TGTGCCAGCAGCCGGGGGCAGGGACCCCCCCTCCACTTT. This codes for CASSRGQGPPLHF.

This chain links TRBV5-8 with TRBJ1-4; tentatively, D is TRBD1 (5 bases). The CDR3 consists of 17 residues. Germline V lookup: CDR1 SGHTS, CDR2 YDEGEE. V dropped 4 bases and J dropped 7 bases, with 23 bases sitting between them. The CDR3 nucleotides are TGTGCCAGCAGCGTACCCAGGGTTATCCTTGGGGTTGAAAAACTGTTTTTT. Amino acids: CASSVPRVILGVEKLFF.

The V and J genes are TRBV20-1 and TRBJ1-1; 7 nucleotides agree with TRBD1. Germline loops: CDR1 DFQATT, CDR2 SNEGSKA (reference sequence). The CDR3 has 13 residues. V was pared by 3 bases and J by 3 bases, with 4 bases of the junction left unmatched. The CDR3: CSARGDSYTEAFF. The CDR3 DNA reads as TGCAGTGCTAGGGGGGACAGTTACACTGAAGCTTTCTTT.